This T cell receptor beta chain emerged from a study of shared clonotypes between healthy human individuals. Study observations and caveats: Clonotype sharing across donors was expected to vary with sequencing depth.

About this clone itself: Its antigen is as yet unknown.

CDR3 size: 13 residues. V gave up 1 base and J gave up 11 bases, with 14 bases separating them. CDR1 is MGHRA, CDR2 YSYEKL, per germline. Deep-level running was used for the assay. Profiled with immunoSEQ multiplex PCR; TCRdb holds only in-frame clones, not every one. Of hundreds of thousands of clones in the sample, approximately 96% are singletons; the top ten hold approximately 0.11%. The naive CD8 fraction comprised CD45RO-negative cells positively selected for CCR7 and excluded terminally differentiated effector memory CD45RA+ cells. V and J are TRBV4-1 and TRBJ2-5; D possibly corresponds to TRBD2 (5 bases). This clonotype originated in a woman aged 25-40 years in good health. The specimen was naive CD8+ T cells sorted from blood. CDR3 in DNA: TGCGCCAGCAGCCAAGGAGGGTCCAATGAGCAGTACTTC. Amino acids: CASSQGGSNEQYF.